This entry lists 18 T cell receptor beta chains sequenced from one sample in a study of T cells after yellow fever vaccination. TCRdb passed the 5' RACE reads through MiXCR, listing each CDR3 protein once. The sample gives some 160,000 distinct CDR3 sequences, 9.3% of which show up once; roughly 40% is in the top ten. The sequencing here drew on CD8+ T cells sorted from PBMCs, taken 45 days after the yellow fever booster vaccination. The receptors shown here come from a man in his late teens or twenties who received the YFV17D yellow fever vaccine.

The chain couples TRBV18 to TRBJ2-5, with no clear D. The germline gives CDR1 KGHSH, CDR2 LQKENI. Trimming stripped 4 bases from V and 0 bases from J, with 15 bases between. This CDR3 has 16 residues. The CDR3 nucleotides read TGTGCCAGCTCACTAAAGTTCGCAGCGTACCAAGAGACCCAGTACTTC. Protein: CASSLKFAAYQETQYF.

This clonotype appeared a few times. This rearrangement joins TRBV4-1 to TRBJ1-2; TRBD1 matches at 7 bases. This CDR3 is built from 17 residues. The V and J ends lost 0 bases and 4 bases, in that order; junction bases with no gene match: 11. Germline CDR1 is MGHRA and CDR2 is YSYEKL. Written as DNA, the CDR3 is TGCGCCAGCAGCCAAGATCGCTCCAGGGGGATTCTCTATGGCTACACCTTC. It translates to CASSQDRSRGILYGYTF.

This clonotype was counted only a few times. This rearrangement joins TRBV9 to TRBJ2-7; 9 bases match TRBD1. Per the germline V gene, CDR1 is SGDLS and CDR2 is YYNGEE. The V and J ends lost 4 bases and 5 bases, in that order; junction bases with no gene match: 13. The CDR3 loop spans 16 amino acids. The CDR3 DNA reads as TGTGCCAGCAGCCACCCGGGACAGGGAATCGGCCACGAGCAGTACTTC. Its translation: CASSHPGQGIGHEQYF. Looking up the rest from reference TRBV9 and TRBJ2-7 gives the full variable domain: DSGVTQTPKHLITATGQRVTLRCSPRSGDLSVYWYQQSLDQGLQFLIQYYNGEERAKGNILERFSAQQFPDLHSELNLSSLELGDSALYFCASSHPGQGIGHEQYFGPGTRLTVT.

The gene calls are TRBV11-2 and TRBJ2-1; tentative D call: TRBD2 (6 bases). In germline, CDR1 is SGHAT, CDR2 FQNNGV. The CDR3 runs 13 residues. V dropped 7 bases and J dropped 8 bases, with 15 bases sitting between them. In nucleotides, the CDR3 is TGTGCCAGCATCACCGGGGGATGGGATGAGCAGTTCTTC. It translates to CASITGGWDEQFF. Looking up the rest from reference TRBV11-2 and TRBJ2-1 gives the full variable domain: EAGVAQSPRYKIIEKRQSVAFWCNPISGHATLYWYQQILGQGPKLLIQFQNNGVVDDSQLPKDRFSAERLKGVDSTLKIQPAKLEDSAVYLCASITGGWDEQFFGPGTRLTVL.

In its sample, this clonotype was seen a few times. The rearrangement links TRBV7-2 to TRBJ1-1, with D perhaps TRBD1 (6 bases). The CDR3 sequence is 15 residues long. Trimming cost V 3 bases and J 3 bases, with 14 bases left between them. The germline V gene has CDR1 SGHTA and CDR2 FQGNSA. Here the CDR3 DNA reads TGTGCCAGCAGCTTGAGAGGGGGGGCGCACACTGAAGCTTTCTTT. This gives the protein CASSLRGGAHTEAFF.

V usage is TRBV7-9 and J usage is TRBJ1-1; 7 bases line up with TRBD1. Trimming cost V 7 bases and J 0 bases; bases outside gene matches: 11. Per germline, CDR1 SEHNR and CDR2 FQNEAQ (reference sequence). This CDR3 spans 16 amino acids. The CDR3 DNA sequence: TGTGCCAGCACCCTGCCCGGGGGACAGATGAACACTGAAGCTTTCTTT. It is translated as CASTLPGGQMNTEAFF.

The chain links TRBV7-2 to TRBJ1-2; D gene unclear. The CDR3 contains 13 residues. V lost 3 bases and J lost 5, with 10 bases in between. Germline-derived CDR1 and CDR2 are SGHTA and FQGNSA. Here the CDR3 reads CASSFGRWYGYTF. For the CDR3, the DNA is TGTGCCAGCAGCTTTGGAAGGTGGTATGGCTACACCTTC.

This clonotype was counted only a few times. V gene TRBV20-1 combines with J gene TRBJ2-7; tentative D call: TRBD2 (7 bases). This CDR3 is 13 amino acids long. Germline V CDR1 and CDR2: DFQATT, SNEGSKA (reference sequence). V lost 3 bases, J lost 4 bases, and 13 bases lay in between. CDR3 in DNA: TGCAGTGCTAGCGGGGGGCTCCGATACGAGCAGTACTTC. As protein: CSASGGLRYEQYF.

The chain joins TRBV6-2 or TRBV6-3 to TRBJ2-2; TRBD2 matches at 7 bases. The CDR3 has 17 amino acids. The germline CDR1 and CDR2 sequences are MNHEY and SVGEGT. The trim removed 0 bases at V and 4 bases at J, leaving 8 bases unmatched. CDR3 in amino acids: CASSYSSGGDLTGELFF. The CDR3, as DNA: TGTGCCAGCAGTTACTCGAGTGGGGGGGACCTCACCGGGGAGCTGTTTTTT.

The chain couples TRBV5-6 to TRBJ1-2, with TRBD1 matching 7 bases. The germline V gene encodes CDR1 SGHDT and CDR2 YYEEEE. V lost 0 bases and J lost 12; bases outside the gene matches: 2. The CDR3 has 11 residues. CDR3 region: CASSLGTGDTF. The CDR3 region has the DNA TGTGCCAGCAGCTTGGGCACAGGGGACACCTTC.

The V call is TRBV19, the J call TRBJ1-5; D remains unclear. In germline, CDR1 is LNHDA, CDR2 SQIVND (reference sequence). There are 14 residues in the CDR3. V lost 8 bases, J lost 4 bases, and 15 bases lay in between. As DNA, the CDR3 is TGTGCCAGTTCCATGGGAGTATTTAATCAGCCCCAGCATTTT. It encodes CASSMGVFNQPQHF.

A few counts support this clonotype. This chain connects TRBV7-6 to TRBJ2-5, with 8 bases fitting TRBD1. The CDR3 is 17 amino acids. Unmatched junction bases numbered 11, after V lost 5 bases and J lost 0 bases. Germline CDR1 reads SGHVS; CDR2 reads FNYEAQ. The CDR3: CASSRGESTGDQETQYF. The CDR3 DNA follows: TGTGCCAGCAGCAGGGGGGAATCGACAGGGGACCAAGAGACCCAGTACTTC.

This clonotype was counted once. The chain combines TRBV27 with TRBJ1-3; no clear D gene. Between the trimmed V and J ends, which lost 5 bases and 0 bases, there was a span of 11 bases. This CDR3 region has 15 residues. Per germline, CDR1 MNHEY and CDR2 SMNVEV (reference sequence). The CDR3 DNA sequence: TGTGCCAGCAGTGCGGGAGGAATCTCTGGAAACACCATATATTTT. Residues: CASSAGGISGNTIYF.

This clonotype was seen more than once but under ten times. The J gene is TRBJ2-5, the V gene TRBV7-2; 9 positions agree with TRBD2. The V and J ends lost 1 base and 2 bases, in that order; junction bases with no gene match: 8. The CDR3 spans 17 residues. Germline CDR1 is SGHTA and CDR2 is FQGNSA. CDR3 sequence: CASSLGVSGGPQETQYF. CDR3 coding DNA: TGTGCCAGCAGCTTAGGGGTTAGCGGGGGACCTCAAGAGACCCAGTACTTC.

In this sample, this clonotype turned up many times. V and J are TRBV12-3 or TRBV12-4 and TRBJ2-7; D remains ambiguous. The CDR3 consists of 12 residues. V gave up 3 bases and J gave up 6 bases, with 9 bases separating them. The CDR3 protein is CASSLWPREQYV. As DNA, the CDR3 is TGTGCCAGCAGTTTGTGGCCCCGCGAGCAGTACGTC.

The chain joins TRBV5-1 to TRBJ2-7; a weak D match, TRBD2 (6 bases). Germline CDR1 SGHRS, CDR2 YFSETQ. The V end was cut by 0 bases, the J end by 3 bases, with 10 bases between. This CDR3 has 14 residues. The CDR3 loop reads CASSLGRGDYEQYF. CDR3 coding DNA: TGCGCCAGCAGCTTGGGGAGGGGTGACTACGAGCAGTACTTC.

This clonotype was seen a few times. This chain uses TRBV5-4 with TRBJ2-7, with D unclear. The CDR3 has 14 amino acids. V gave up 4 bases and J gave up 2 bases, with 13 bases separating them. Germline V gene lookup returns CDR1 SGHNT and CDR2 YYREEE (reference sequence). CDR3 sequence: CASSPTTSAYEQYF. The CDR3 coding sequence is TGTGCCAGCAGCCCGACGACATCAGCCTACGAGCAGTACTTC.

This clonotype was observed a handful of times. This CDR3 is CASSWGGVPHEQFF. The CDR3 DNA reads TGTGCCAGCAGCTGGGGGGGGGTTCCCCATGAGCAGTTCTTC. The chain couples TRBV5-4 to TRBJ2-1; TRBD2 aligns across 7 bases. The CDR3 is 14 amino acids. Germline loops: CDR1 SGHNT, CDR2 YYREEE (reference sequence). V lost 3 bases, J lost 8 bases, and 8 bases stayed unmatched.